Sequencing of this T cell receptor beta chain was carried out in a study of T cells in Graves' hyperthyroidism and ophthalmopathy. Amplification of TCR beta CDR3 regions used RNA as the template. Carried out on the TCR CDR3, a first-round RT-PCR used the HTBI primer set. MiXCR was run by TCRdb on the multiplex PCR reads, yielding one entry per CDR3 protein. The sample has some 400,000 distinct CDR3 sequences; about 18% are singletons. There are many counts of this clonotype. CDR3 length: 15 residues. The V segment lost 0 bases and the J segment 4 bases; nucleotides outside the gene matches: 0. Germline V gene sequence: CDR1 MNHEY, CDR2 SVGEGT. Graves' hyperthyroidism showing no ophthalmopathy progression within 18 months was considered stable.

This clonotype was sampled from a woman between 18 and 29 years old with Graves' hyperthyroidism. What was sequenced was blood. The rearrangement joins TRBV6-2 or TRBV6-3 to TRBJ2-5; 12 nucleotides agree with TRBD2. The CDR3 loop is CASSYSTSGGETQYF. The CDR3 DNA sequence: TGTGCCAGCAGTTACTCGACTAGCGGGGGAGAGACCCAGTACTTC.